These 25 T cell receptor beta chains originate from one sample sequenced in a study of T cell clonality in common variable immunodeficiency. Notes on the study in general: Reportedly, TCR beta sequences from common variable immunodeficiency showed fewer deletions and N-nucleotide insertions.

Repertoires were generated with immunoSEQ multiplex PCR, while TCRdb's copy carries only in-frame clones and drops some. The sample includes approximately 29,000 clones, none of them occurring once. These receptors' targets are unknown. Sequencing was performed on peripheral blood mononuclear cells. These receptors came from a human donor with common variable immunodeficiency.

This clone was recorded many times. The CDR3 DNA, read in part, is TGTGCCAGCAGCTTAGTTCAGGGGTTCGGGGCCAACGTC. It encodes CASSLVQGFGANV. The whole CDR3 sequence is CASSLVQGFGANVLTF. The V gene is TRBV7-8, the J gene TRBJ2-6; D possibly corresponds to TRBD1 (6 bases). The read terminates 3 residues before the CDR3 end, so the remaining end is supplied by the germline J gene. Germline values: CDR1 SGHVS, CDR2 FQNEAQ. Between the trimmed V and J ends, which lost 1 base and 4 bases, there was a span of 11 bases. The CDR3 runs to 16 residues.

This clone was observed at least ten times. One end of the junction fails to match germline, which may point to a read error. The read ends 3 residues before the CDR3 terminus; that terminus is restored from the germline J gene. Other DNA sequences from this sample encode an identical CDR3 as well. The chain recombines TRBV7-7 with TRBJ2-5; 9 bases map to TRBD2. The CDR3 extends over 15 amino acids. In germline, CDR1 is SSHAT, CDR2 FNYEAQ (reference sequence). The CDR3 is CASSPGLAGRETQYF. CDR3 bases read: TGTGCTAGCAGCCCAGGGCTAGCGGGGCGGGAGACC.

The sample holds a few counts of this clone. This CDR3 reads CASSLAGGAGYEQYF. CDR3 DNA, as far as it was read: TGTGCCAGCAGCTTAGCAGGGGGGGCGGGGTACGAG. V is TRBV7-2 and J is TRBJ2-7; weak D call: TRBD2 (7 bases). Coverage ceases 3 residues before the CDR3 finishes, and the germline J gene fills in the end. The CDR3 is 15 amino acids. Trimming removed 0 bases from V and 4 bases from J, with 13 bases in between. The germline V gene encodes CDR1 SGHTA and CDR2 FQGNSA.

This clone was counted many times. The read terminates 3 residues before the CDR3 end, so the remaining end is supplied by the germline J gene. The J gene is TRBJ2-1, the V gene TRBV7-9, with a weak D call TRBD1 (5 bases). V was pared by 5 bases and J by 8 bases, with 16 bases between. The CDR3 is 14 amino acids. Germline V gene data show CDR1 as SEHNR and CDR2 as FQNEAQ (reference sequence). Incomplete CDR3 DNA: TGTGCCAGCAGCCACCCGACAGCGTGGGATGAG. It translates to CASSHPTAWDE. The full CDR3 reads CASSHPTAWDEQFF.

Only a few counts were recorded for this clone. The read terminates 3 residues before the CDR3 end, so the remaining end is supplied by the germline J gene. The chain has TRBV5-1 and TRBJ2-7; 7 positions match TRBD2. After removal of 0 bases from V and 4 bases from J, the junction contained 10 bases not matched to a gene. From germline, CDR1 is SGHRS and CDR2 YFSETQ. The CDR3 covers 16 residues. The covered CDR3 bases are TGCGCCAGCAGCTTGGAGGGTCGCGGGGGTAGGTACGAG. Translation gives CASSLEGRGGRYE. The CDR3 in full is CASSLEGRGGRYEQYF. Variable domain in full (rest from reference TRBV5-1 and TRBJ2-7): KAGVTQTPRYLIKTRGQQVTLSCSPISGHRSVSWYQQTPGQGLQFLFEYFSETQRNKGNFPGRFSGRQFSNSRSEMNVSTLELGDSALYLCASSLEGRGGRYEQYFGPGTRLTVT.

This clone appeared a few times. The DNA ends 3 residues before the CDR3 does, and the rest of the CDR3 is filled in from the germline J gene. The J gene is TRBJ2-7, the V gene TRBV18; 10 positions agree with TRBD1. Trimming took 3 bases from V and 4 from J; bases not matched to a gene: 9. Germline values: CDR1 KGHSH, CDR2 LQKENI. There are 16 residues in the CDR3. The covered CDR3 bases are TGTGCCAGCTCACCCCCCCGACAGGGGGCGCCTTACGAG. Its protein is CASSPPRQGAPYE. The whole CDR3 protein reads CASSPPRQGAPYEQYF. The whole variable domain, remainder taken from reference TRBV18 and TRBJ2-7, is NAGVMQNPRHLVRRRGQEARLRCSPMKGHSHVYWYRQLPEEGLKFMVYLQKENIIDESGMPKERFSAEFPKEGPSILRIQQVVRGDSAAYFCASSPPRQGAPYEQYFGPGTRLTVT.

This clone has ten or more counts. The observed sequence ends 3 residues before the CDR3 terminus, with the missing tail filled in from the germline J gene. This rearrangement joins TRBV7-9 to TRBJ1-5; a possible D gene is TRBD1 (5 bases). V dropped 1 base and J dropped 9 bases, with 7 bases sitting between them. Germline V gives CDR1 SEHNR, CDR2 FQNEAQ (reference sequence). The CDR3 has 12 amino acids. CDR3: CASSLGGGPQHF. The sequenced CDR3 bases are TGTGCCAGCAGCTTAGGGGGCGGGCCC.

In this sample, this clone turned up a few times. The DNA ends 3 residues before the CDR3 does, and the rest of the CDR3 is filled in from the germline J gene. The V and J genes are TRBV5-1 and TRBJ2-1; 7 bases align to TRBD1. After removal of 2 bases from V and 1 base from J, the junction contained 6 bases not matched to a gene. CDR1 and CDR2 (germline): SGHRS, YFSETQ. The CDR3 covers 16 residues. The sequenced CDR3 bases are TGCGCCAGCAGCTTCTACCCGGGACAGTCCTACAATGAG. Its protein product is CASSFYPGQSYNE. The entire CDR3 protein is CASSFYPGQSYNEQFF.

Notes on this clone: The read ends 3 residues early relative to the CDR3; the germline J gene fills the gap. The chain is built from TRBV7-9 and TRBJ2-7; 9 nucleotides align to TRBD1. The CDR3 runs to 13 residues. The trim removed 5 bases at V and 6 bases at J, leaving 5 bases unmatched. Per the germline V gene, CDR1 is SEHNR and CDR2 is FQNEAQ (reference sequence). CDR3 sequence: CASSPGTGREQYF. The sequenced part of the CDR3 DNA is TGTGCCAGCAGCCCCGGGACAGGGCGCGAG. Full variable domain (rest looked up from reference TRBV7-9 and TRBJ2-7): DTGVSQNPRHKITKRGQNVTFRCDPISEHNRLYWYRQTLGQGPEFLTYFQNEAQLEKSRLLSDRFSAERPKGSFSTLEIQRTEQGDSAMYLCASSPGTGREQYFGPGTRLTVT.

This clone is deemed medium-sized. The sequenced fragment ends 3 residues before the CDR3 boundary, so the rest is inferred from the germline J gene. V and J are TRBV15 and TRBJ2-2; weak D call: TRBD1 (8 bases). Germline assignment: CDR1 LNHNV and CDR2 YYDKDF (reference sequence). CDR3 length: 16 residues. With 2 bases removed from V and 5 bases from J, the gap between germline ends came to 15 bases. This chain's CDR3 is CATSRISQGGTGELFF. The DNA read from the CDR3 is TGTGCCACCAGCAGAATTTCACAGGGGGGGACCGGGGAG.

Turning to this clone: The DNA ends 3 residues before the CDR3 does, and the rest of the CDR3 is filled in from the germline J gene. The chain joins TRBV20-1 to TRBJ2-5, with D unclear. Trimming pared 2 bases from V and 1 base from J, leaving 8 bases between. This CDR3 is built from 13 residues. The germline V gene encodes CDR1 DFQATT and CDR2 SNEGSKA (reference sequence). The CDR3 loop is CSARLVSQETQYF. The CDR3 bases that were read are TGCAGTGCTAGACTAGTCAGCCAAGAGACC.

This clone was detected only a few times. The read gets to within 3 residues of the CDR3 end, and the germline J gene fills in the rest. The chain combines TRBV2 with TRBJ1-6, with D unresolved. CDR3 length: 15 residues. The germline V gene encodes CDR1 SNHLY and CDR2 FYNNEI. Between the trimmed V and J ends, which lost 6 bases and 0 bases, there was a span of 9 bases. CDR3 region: CASRQQSSYNSPLHF. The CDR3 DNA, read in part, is TGTGCCAGCAGACAGCAGAGCTCCTATAATTCACCC.

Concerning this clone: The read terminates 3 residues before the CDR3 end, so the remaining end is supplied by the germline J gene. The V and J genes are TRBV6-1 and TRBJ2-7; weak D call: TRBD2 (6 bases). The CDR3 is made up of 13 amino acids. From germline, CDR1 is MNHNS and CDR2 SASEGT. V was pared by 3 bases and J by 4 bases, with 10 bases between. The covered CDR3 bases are TGTGCCAGCAGTGACTGGGCGGGGTACGAG. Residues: CASSDWAGYE. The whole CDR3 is CASSDWAGYEQYF.

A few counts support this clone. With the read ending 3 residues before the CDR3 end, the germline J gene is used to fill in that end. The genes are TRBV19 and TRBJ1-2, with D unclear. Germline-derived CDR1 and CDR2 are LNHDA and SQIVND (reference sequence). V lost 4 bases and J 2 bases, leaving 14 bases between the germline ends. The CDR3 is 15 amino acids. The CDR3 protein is CASSSLGTLNYGYTF. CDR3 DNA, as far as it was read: TGTGCCAGTAGTAGCCTGGGCACCCTAAACTATGGC.

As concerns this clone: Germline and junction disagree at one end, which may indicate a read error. CDR3 region: CSASVLQVNSHEQYF. The part of the CDR3 DNA that was read is TGCAGTGCTAGCGTATTACAGGTCAACTCCCACGAG. The chain joins TRBV20-1 to TRBJ2-7; maybe TRBD1 (5 bases). With the read ending 3 residues before the CDR3 end, the germline J gene is used to fill in that end. This CDR3 has 15 amino acids. Germline CDR1 DFQATT, CDR2 SNEGSKA (reference sequence).

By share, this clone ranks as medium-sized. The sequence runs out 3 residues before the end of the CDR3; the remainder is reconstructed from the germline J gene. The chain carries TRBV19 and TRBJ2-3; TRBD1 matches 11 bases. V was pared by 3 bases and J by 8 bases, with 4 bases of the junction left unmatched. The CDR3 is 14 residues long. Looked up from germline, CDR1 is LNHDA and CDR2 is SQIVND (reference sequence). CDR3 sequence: CASSIGQGASTQYF. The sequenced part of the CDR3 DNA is TGTGCCAGTAGTATTGGACAGGGGGCATCTACG. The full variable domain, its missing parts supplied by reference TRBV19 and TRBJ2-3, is DGGITQSPKYLFRKEGQNVTLSCEQNLNHDAMYWYRQDPGQGLRLIYYSQIVNDFQKGDIAEGYSVSREKKESFPLTVTSAQKNPTAFYLCASSIGQGASTQYFGPGTRLTVL.

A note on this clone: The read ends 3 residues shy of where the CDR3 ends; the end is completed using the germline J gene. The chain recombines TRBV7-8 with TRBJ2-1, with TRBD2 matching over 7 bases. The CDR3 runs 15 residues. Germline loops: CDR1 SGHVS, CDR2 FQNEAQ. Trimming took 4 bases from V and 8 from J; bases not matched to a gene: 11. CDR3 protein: CASSSLPGGGDEQFF. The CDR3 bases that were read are TGTGCCAGCAGCTCCCTGCCGGGGGGAGGCGATGAG.

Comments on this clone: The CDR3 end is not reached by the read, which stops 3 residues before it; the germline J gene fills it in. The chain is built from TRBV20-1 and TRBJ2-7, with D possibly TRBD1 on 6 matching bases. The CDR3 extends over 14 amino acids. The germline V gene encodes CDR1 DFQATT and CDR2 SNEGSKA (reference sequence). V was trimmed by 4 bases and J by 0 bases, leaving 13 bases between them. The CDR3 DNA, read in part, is TGCAGTGCTAATACAGGGTCGGGCTCCTACGAG. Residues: CSANTGSGSYE. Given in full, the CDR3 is CSANTGSGSYEQYF.

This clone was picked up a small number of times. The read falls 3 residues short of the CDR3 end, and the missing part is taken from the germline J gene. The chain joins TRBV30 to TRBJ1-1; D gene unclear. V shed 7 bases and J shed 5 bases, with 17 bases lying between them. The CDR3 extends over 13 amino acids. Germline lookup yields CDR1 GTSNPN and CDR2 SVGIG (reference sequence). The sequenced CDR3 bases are TGTGCCTCCCAAGGGAGCGGTTGGACTGAA. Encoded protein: CASQGSGWTE. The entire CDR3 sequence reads CASQGSGWTEAFF.

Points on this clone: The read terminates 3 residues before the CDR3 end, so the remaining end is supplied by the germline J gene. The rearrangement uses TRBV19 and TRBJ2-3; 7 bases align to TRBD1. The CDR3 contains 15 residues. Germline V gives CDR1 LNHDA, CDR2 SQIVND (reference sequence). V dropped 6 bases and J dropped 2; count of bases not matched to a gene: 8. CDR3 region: CASSTGTAHTDTQYF. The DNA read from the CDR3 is TGTGCCAGTAGCACAGGGACAGCACACACAGATACG.

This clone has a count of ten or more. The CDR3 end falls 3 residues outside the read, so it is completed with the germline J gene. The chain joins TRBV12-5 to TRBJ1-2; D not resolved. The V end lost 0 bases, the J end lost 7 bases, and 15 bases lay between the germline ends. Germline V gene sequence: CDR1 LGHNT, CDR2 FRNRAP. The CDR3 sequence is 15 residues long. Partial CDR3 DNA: TGTGCTAGTGGTTTGGTAGAACAGCCCCTCTCTGGC. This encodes CASGLVEQPLSG. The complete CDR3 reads CASGLVEQPLSGYTF.

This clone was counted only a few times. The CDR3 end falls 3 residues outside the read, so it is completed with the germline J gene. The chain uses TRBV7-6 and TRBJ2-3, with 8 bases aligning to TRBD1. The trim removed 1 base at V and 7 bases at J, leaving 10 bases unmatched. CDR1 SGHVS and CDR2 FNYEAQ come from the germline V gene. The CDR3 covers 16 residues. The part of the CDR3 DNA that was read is TGTGCCAGCAGCTTAGGTCCGGACAGGGATTACAATACG. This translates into CASSLGPDRDYNT. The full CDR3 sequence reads CASSLGPDRDYNTQYF.

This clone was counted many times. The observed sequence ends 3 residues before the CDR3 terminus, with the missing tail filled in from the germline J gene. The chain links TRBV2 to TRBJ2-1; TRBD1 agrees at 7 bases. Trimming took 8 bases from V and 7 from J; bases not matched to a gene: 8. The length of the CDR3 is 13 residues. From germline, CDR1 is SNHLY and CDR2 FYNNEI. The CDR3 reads CASANRGTNEQFF. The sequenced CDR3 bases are TGTGCCAGCGCTAACAGGGGAACAAATGAG.

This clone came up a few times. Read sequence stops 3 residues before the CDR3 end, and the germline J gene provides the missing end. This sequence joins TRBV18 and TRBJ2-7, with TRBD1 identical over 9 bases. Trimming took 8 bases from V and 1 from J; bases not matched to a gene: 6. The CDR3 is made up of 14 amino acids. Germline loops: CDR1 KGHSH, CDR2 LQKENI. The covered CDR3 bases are TGTGCCAGCGCCTCCGGGACAGGGTCCTACGAG. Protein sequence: CASASGTGSYE. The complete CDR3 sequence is CASASGTGSYEQYF.

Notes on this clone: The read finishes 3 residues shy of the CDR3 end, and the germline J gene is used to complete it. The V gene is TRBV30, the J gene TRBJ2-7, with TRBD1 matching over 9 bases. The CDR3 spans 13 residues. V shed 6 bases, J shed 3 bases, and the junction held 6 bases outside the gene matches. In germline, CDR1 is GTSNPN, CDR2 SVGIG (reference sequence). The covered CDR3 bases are TGTGCCTGTACCCGGGACAGGGACTACGAG. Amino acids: CACTRDRDYE. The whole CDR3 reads CACTRDRDYEQYF.